One and the same sample provided the 29 T cell receptor beta chains below, sequenced in a study of response to subunit inactivated influenza vaccine (dated 2018 in TCRdb). Receptor libraries were prepared by RT-PCR. For sequencing, an Illumina HiSeq 2500 was employed. TCRdb reanalyzed the raw reads on its own, using fastp at Q25 for trimming and MiXCR for clone calling, and kept in-frame beta chains. Entries that share a CDR3 protein sequence are merged under the most common genes and DNA. Counted in this sample were around 490,000 distinct CDR3 sequences; 7.5% to 8.5% of them appeared once. Of the sample, 10% to 15% falls within the top ten clones. Sequenced material: PBMCs from blood, taken roughly 24 months after vaccination. The receptors derive from a man aged 50-75 years who received an inactivated influenza vaccine. Donor details come from another sample of the same person, matched by shared clones.

This clonotype was counted only a few times. The rearrangement joins TRBV4-2 to TRBJ2-2; 10 nucleotides match TRBD2. This CDR3 spans 17 amino acids. Germline V gene data show CDR1 as LGHNA and CDR2 as YNFKEQ. J lost 6 bases, V lost 4 bases, and 11 bases had no gene match. DNA of the CDR3: TGTGCCAGCAGCCCAATCCCCACTAGCGGGATCGCCGGGGAGCTGTTTTTT. This sequence encodes CASSPIPTSGIAGELFF.

CDR3 sequence (DNA): TGTGCCACCAGTGATTTTGGGCAGGGACAAGAGACCCAGTACTTC. Amino acids: CATSDFGQGQETQYF. The V call is TRBV24-1, the J call TRBJ2-5; D might be TRBD1 (5 bases). Germline V gene sequence: CDR1 KGHDR, CDR2 SFDVKD. CDR3 size: 15 residues. V lost 1 base to trimming and J lost 2 bases, with 10 bases between them.

This clonotype was counted a few times. V and J are TRBV7-9 and TRBJ2-7; D perhaps matches TRBD2 (5 bases). V was cut by 1 base and J by 5 bases, with 15 bases left in between. The CDR3 totals 15 residues. CDR1 and CDR2 (germline): SEHNR, FQNEAQ (reference sequence). The CDR3: CASSLGASGENEQYF. In DNA, the CDR3 is TGTGCCAGCAGCTTAGGGGCCTCCGGGGAGAACGAGCAGTACTTC.

This clonotype appeared a few times. The V and J genes are TRBV7-9 and TRBJ2-2; perhaps TRBD1 as D (6 bases). This CDR3 is 13 amino acids long. The V end lost 5 bases, the J end lost 6 bases, and 10 bases lay between the germline ends. Germline CDR1 reads SEHNR; CDR2 reads FQNEAQ (reference sequence). CDR3 in amino acids: CASSTQGPGELFF. CDR3 nucleotides: TGTGCCAGCAGCACACAGGGTCCCGGGGAGCTGTTTTTT. The full variable domain, rest sourced from reference TRBV7-9 and TRBJ2-2, is DTGVSQNPRHKITKRGQNVTFRCDPISEHNRLYWYRQTLGQGPEFLTYFQNEAQLEKSRLLSDRFSAERPKGSFSTLEIQRTEQGDSAMYLCASSTQGPGELFFGEGSRLTVL.

This clonotype was seen more than once but under ten times. This chain links TRBV9 with TRBJ2-2, with D uncertain. Trimming pared 0 bases from V and 4 bases from J, leaving 7 bases between. Germline assignment: CDR1 SGDLS and CDR2 YYNGEE. This CDR3 spans 14 amino acids. The CDR3: CASSVGVSTGELFF. The CDR3 DNA follows: TGTGCCAGCAGCGTAGGGGTCAGCACCGGGGAGCTGTTTTTT.

At least ten counts were recorded for this clonotype. The V gene is TRBV7-2, the J gene TRBJ2-1; D tentatively reads TRBD1 or TRBD2 (5 bases each). Germline-derived CDR1 and CDR2 are SGHTA and FQGNSA. With 4 bases removed from V and 8 bases from J, the gap between germline ends came to 12 bases. The CDR3 extends over 13 amino acids. CDR3 coding DNA: TGTGCCAGCAGCTGGGGACCCGGGGATGAGCAGTTCTTC. Translating gives CASSWGPGDEQFF.

This clonotype was counted at least ten times. The chain recombines TRBV3-1 with TRBJ1-4; D remains ambiguous. CDR3 size: 14 residues. CDR1 LGHDT and CDR2 YNNKEL come from the germline V gene (reference sequence). The V gene lost 5 bases and the J gene lost 0 bases, with 7 bases spanning the gap. CDR3: CASSRMSTNEKLFF. CDR3 nucleotide sequence: TGTGCCAGCAGCAGGATGTCAACTAATGAAAAACTGTTTTTT.

This chain links TRBV20-1 with TRBJ1-5; a weak D match, TRBD1 (6 bases). This CDR3 contains 14 residues. Germline V gene sequence: CDR1 DFQATT, CDR2 SNEGSKA (reference sequence). Deletions cut 3 bases from V and 4 bases from J, with 13 bases between. The CDR3 sequence is CSARIQGSNQPQHF. The CDR3, as DNA: TGCAGTGCTAGGATACAGGGATCTAATCAGCCCCAGCATTTT.

The rearrangement joins TRBV7-2 to TRBJ1-1; D is perhaps TRBD1 (5 bases). The CDR3 covers 15 residues. V was shortened by 3 bases and J by 0 bases, with 11 bases between the two germline ends. Germline loops: CDR1 SGHTA, CDR2 FQGNSA. The CDR3 reads CASSFNAGVNTEAFF. CDR3 bases: TGTGCCAGCAGCTTTAACGCGGGGGTGAACACTGAAGCTTTCTTT.

The chain is built from TRBV28 and TRBJ2-7; TRBD2 matches 9 bases. V dropped 7 bases and J dropped 7; count of bases not matched to a gene: 11. Germline CDR1 reads MDHEN; CDR2 reads SYDVKM. The CDR3 length is 14 residues. CDR3 bases: TGTGCCAGCAACTTAGCGGGAGAGCCGGGGGAGCAGTACTTC. Translation gives CASNLAGEPGEQYF.

This clonotype was seen more than once but under ten times. V is TRBV20-1 and J is TRBJ2-1; a possible D gene is TRBD2 (6 bases). Germline loops: CDR1 DFQATT, CDR2 SNEGSKA (reference sequence). The CDR3 length is 15 residues. The ends were cut back, 2 bases at V and 3 bases at J, with 14 bases in the middle. CDR3 sequence: CSARRGPDYYNEQFF. The CDR3 nucleotides read TGCAGTGCTAGACGAGGACCGGACTACTACAATGAGCAGTTCTTC.

The chain carries TRBV4-3 and TRBJ2-7; tentatively, D is TRBD2 (5 bases). V dropped 0 bases and J dropped 7 bases, with 19 bases sitting between them. Germline CDR1 is LGHNA and CDR2 is YSLEER. CDR3 length: 16 amino acids. For the CDR3, the DNA is TGCGCCAGCAGCCAAGAGGCAGCTGGAGGATATGGGGAGCAGTACTTC. This encodes CASSQEAAGGYGEQYF.

This clonotype has at least ten counts. This chain connects TRBV27 to TRBJ2-1; the D is unclear. Germline loops: CDR1 MNHEY, CDR2 SMNVEV (reference sequence). V lost 2 bases and J lost 3, with 8 bases in between. The CDR3 consists of 14 residues. The CDR3 reads CASSLRLDYNEQFF. CDR3 in DNA: TGTGCCAGCAGTTTAAGGTTAGACTACAATGAGCAGTTCTTC.

A few counts support this clonotype. The chain couples TRBV30 to TRBJ1-5; no clear D gene. This CDR3 has 11 amino acids. Germline V CDR1 and CDR2: GTSNPN, SVGIG (reference sequence). V lost 1 base and J lost 5, with 3 bases in between. This CDR3 is CAWSGYQPQHF. In DNA form, the CDR3 reads TGTGCCTGGAGTGGCTATCAGCCCCAGCATTTT.

In its sample, this clonotype was seen a few times. The J gene is TRBJ1-2, the V gene TRBV7-9; 7 nucleotides match TRBD1. The V gene's germline CDR1 is SEHNR and CDR2 FQNEAQ (reference sequence). Germline trimming cut 4 bases from V and 1 base from J; bases unmatched to any gene: 12. This CDR3 is built from 17 residues. CDR3 in DNA: TGTGCCAGCAGCTCAGGGGTCCCCACAGGGGATAACTATGGCTACACCTTC. Translation: CASSSGVPTGDNYGYTF.

At least ten counts were recorded for this clonotype. The chain uses TRBV4-2 and TRBJ2-1; maybe TRBD2 (5 bases). The CDR3 contains 15 residues. Trimming shortened V by 8 bases and J by 6 bases, and 20 bases separated the two germline ends. Germline V gene data show CDR1 as LGHNA and CDR2 as YNFKEQ. The CDR3 nucleotides are TGTGCCAGCGCCCCCGGCGTGGGCGAGGGCAATGAGCAGTTCTTC. Translated, it gives CASAPGVGEGNEQFF.

Many counts were recorded for this clonotype. The rearrangement uses TRBV20-1 and TRBJ2-1, with D possibly matching TRBD2 (6 bases). Trimming shortened V by 3 bases and J by 10 bases, and 22 bases separated the two germline ends. Germline V gives CDR1 DFQATT, CDR2 SNEGSKA (reference sequence). CDR3 length: 15 residues. The CDR3 nucleotides are TGCAGTGCTAGGAGTAGTAGGGACTGGACCAACGAGCAGTTCTTC. The encoded protein is CSARSSRDWTNEQFF.

The chain links TRBV7-2 to TRBJ2-7; D is uncertain. Trimming removed 4 bases at V and 2 bases at J, with 12 bases between. CDR1 is SGHTA, CDR2 FQGNSA, per germline. This CDR3 contains 14 residues. This chain's CDR3 is CASSSREAPYEQYF. CDR3 in DNA: TGTGCCAGCAGCTCCCGTGAGGCCCCCTACGAGCAGTACTTC.

This chain uses TRBV7-3 with TRBJ2-1, with a weak D call TRBD2 (5 bases). Per the germline V gene, CDR1 is SGHTA and CDR2 is FQGTGA. The CDR3 length is 16 residues. Deletions cut 5 bases from V and 6 bases from J, with 20 bases between. The CDR3 nucleotides read TGTGCCAGCAGCCTAAACAGAGCGGACTTATCCAATGAGCAGTTCTTC. Protein sequence: CASSLNRADLSNEQFF.

This clonotype was found many times. V is TRBV18 and J is TRBJ1-5, with D unresolved. The germline V gene encodes CDR1 KGHSH and CDR2 LQKENI. Trimming removed 2 bases from V and 7 bases from J, with 6 bases in between. The CDR3 sequence is 12 residues long. DNA for the CDR3: TGTGCCAGCTCACCAGGGGTCCAGCCCCAGCATTTT. Its translation is CASSPGVQPQHF. Variable domain in full (rest from reference TRBV18 and TRBJ1-5): NAGVMQNPRHLVRRRGQEARLRCSPMKGHSHVYWYRQLPEEGLKFMVYLQKENIIDESGMPKERFSAEFPKEGPSILRIQQVVRGDSAAYFCASSPGVQPQHFGDGTRLSIL.

This clonotype appeared a few times. J is TRBJ2-7 and V is TRBV29-1; D not certain. Trimming stripped 6 bases from V and 5 bases from J, with 17 bases between. The CDR3 is made up of 13 amino acids. Germline V gene lookup returns CDR1 SQVTM and CDR2 ANQGSEA. CDR3 sequence reads: CSVARAENHEQYF. CDR3 bases: TGCAGCGTAGCTAGGGCGGAAAACCACGAGCAGTACTTC.

This clonotype has only a few counts. The chain links TRBV7-8 to TRBJ1-6; D remains ambiguous. Germline V lookup: CDR1 SGHVS, CDR2 FQNEAQ. The ends were cut back, 4 bases at V and 6 bases at J, with 16 bases in the middle. The CDR3 has 16 amino acids. The CDR3 sequence: CASSSRFGSANSPLHF. The DNA of the CDR3 is TGTGCCAGCAGCTCGCGATTTGGGTCGGCTAATTCACCCCTCCACTTT.

This clonotype was counted only a few times. The V gene is TRBV6-2 or TRBV6-3, the J gene TRBJ2-7, with D unclear. This CDR3 has 13 amino acids. Between the trimmed V and J ends, which lost 3 bases and 5 bases, there was a span of 11 bases. In germline, CDR1 is MNHEY, CDR2 SVGEGT. The DNA for the CDR3 is TGTGCCAGCAGTTATAATGCCTTCGACGAGCAGTACTTC. Protein: CASSYNAFDEQYF.

This clonotype has only a few counts. The J gene is TRBJ2-5, the V gene TRBV4-2; 8 nucleotides agree with TRBD1. V gave up 0 bases and J gave up 5 bases; unmatched junction bases: 5. The length of the CDR3 is 15 residues. CDR1 and CDR2 (germline): LGHNA, YNFKEQ. The CDR3 spells CASSQERTGRETQYF. In DNA form, the CDR3 reads TGTGCCAGCAGCCAAGAACGGACAGGGCGGGAGACCCAGTACTTC.

The V and J genes are TRBV20-1 and TRBJ2-1; perhaps TRBD1 as D (6 bases). The CDR3 is 14 residues long. Between the trimmed V and J ends, which lost 0 bases and 13 bases, there was a span of 19 bases. Germline V gene sequence: CDR1 DFQATT, CDR2 SNEGSKA (reference sequence). The CDR3 DNA reads TGCAGTGCTAGAGATTCAAGGGGGACCCAGTACCAGTTCTTC. Translation: CSARDSRGTQYQFF.

In its sample, this clonotype was seen a few times. This rearrangement joins TRBV28 to TRBJ2-7; D may be TRBD1 (6 bases). Germline V gene lookup returns CDR1 MDHEN and CDR2 SYDVKM. With 7 bases removed from V and 0 bases from J, the gap between germline ends came to 10 bases. The length of the CDR3 is 13 residues. In nucleotides, the CDR3 is TGTGCCAGCATCGGGACACCCTCCTACGAGCAGTACTTC. Translation: CASIGTPSYEQYF.

This chain links TRBV5-1 with TRBJ1-6; no reliable D call. V was trimmed by 0 bases and J by 3 bases, leaving 7 bases between them. The CDR3 consists of 15 residues. Germline V gene data show CDR1 as SGHRS and CDR2 as YFSETQ. The CDR3 region has the DNA TGCGCCAGCAGCTTGGACGCTAACTATAATTCACCCCTCCACTTT. It specifies CASSLDANYNSPLHF.

This clonotype was counted ten times or more. CDR3 residues: CATSRDEEPGFF. CDR3 coding DNA: TGTGCCACCAGCAGAGATGAGGAGCCAGGCTTCTTC. This chain joins TRBV15 and TRBJ2-1; D is undetermined. V was shortened by 0 bases and J by 16 bases, with 13 bases between the two germline ends. The CDR3 has 12 residues. Germline CDR1 and CDR2: LNHNV and YYDKDF (reference sequence).

The rearrangement uses TRBV27 and TRBJ2-2; TRBD1 or TRBD2 may be the D gene (5 bases each). V dropped 1 base and J dropped 6 bases, with 9 bases sitting between them. The CDR3 has 14 residues. Germline V gene sequence: CDR1 MNHEY, CDR2 SMNVEV (reference sequence). The CDR3: CASSLYTGPGELFF. In DNA, the CDR3 is TGTGCCAGCAGTTTATATACGGGGCCCGGGGAGCTGTTTTTT.